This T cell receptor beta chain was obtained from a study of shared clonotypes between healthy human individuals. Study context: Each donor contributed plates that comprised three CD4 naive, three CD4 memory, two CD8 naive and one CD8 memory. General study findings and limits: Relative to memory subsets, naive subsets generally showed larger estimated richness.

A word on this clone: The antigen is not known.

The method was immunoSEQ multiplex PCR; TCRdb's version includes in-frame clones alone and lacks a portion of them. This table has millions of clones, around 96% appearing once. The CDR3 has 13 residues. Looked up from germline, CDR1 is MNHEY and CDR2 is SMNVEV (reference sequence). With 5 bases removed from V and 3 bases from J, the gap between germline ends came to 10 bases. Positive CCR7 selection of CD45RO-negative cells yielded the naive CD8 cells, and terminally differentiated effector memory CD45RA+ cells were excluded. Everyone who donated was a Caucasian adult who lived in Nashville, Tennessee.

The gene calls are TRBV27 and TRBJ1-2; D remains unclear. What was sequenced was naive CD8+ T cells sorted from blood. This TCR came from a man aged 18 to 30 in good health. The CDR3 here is CASSPTDYYGYTF. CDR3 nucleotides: TGTGCCAGCAGTCCCACAGATTACTATGGCTACACCTTC.